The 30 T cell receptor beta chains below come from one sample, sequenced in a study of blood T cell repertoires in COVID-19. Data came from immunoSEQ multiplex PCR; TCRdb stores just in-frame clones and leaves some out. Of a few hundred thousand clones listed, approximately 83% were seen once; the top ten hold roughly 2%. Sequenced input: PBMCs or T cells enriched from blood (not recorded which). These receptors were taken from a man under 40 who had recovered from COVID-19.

CDR3 coding DNA: TGTGCCAGCAGCGCCTTGCGGGGGACCCGTTATGGCTACACCTTC. Residues: CASSALRGTRYGYTF. V and J are TRBV11-2 and TRBJ1-2, with D perhaps matching TRBD1 (5 bases). V was cut by 5 bases and J by 5 bases, with 18 bases left in between. CDR3 length: 15 amino acids. Germline CDR1 reads SGHAT; CDR2 reads FQNNGV.

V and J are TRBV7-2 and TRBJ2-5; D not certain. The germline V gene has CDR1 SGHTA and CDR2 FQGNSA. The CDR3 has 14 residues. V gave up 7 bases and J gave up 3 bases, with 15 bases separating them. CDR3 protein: CASTSGGHKETQYF. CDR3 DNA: TGTGCCAGCACCTCCGGTGGGCACAAAGAGACCCAGTACTTC.

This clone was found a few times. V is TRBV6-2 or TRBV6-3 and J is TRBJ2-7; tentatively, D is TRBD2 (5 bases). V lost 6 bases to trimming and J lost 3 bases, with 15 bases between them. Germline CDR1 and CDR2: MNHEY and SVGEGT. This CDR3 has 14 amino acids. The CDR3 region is CASSPPRGLYEQYF. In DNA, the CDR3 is TGTGCCAGCAGCCCCCCCAGAGGGCTCTACGAGCAGTACTTC.

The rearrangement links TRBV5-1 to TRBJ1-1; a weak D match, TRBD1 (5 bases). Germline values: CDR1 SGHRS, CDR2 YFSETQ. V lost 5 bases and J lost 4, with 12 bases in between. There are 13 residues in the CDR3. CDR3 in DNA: TGCGCCAGCAGGCTCCAGGGAGGCACTGAAGCTTTCTTT. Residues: CASRLQGGTEAFF.

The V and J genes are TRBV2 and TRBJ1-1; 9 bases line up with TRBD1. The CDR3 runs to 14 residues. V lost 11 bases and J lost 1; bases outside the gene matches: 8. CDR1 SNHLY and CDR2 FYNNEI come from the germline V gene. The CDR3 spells CAGKNRGPNTEAFF. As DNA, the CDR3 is TGTGCCGGAAAAAACAGGGGGCCGAACACTGAAGCTTTCTTT.

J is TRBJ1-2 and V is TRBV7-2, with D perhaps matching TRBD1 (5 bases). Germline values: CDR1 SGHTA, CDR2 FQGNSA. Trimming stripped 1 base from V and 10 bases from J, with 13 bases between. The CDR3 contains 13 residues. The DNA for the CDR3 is TGTGCCAGCAGCTTAGAAAGTTGGGGGGACTACACCTTC. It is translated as CASSLESWGDYTF.

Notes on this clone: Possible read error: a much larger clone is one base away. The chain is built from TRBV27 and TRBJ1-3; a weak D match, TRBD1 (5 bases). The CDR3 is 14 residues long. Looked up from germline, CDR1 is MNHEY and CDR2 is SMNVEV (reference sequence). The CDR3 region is CARSRGGVGNTIYF. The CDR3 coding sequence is TGTGCCCGCAGCCGGGGGGGGGTAGGAAACACCATATATTTT.

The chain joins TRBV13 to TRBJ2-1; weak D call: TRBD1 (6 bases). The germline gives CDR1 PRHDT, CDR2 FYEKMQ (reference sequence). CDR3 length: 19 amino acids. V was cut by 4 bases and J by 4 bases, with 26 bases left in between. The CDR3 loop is CASSSKSLVRGREYNEQFF. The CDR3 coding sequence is TGTGCCAGCAGCTCCAAGAGCCTCGTCAGGGGCAGGGAATACAATGAGCAGTTCTTC.

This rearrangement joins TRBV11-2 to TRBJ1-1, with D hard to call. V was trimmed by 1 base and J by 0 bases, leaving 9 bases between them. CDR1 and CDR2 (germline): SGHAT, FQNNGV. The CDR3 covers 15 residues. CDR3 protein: CASSLVPVMNTEAFF. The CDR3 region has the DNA TGTGCCAGCAGCTTAGTCCCAGTCATGAACACTGAAGCTTTCTTT.

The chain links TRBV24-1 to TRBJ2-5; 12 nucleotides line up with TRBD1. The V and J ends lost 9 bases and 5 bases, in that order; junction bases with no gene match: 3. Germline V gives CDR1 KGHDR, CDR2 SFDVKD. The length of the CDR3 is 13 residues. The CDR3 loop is CATGTGGRETQYF. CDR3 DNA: TGTGCCACCGGGACAGGGGGCCGGGAGACCCAGTACTTC.

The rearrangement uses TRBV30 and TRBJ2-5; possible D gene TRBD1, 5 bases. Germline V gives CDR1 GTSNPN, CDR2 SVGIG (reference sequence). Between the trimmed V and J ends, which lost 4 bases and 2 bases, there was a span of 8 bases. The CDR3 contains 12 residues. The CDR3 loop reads CAWNPGQETQYF. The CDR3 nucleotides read TGTGCCTGGAACCCAGGGCAAGAGACCCAGTACTTC.

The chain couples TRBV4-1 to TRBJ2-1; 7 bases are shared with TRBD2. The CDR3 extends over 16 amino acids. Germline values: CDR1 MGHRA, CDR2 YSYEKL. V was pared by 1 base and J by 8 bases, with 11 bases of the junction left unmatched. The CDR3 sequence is CASSQGTFAGRDEQFF. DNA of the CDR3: TGCGCCAGCAGCCAAGGGACCTTCGCGGGGAGGGATGAGCAGTTCTTC.

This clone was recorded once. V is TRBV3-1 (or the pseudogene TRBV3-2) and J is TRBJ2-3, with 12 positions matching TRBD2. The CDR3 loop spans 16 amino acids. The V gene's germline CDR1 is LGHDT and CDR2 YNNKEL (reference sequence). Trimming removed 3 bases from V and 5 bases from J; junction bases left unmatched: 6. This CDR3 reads CASSHRTSGVGDTQYF. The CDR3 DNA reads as TGTGCCAGCAGCCATAGGACTAGCGGGGTAGGAGATACGCAGTATTTT.

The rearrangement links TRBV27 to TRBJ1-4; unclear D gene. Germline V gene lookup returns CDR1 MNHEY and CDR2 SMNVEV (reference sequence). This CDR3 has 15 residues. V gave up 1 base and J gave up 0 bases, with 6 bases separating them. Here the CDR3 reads CASSLWSATNEKLFF. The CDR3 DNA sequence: TGTGCCAGCAGTTTATGGTCAGCAACTAATGAAAAACTGTTTTTT.

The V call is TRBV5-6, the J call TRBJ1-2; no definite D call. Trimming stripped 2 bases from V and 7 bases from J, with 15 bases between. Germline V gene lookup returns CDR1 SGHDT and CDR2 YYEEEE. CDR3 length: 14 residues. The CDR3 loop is CASSLDARESGYTF. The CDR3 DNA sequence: TGTGCCAGCAGCTTAGACGCAAGGGAGTCTGGCTACACCTTC.

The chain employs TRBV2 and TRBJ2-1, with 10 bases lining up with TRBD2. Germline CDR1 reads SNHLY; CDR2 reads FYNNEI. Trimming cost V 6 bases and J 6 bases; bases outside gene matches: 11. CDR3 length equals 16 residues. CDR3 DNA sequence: TGTGCCAGCAGGGACCTAGCGGGGGAAGGACCCAATGAGCAGTTCTTC. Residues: CASRDLAGEGPNEQFF. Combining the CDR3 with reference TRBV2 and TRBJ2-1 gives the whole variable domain EPEVTQTPSHQVTQMGQEVILRCVPISNHLYFYWYRQILGQKVEFLVSFYNNEISEKSEIFDDQFSVERPDGSNFTLKIRSTKLEDSAMYFCASRDLAGEGPNEQFFGPGTRLTVL.

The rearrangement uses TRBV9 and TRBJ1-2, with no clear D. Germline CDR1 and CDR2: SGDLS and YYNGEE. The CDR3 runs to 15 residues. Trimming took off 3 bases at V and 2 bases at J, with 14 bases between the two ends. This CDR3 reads CASSGVRGGNYGYTF. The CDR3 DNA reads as TGTGCCAGCAGCGGGGTCCGAGGCGGAAACTATGGCTACACCTTC.

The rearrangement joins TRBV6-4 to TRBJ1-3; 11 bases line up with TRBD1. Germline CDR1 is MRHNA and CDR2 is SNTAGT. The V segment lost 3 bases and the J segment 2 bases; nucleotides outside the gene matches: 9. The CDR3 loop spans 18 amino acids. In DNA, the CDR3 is TGTGCCAGCAGTGAAGGGGCGGGACAGGGGGATCCTGGAAACACCATATATTTT. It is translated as CASSEGAGQGDPGNTIYF.

Here the CDR3 reads CASADSNQPQHF. CDR3 DNA: TGTGCCAGCGCGGATAGCAATCAGCCCCAGCATTTT. The chain employs TRBV7-9 and TRBJ1-5; D is unresolved. Germline V gene data show CDR1 as SEHNR and CDR2 as FQNEAQ (reference sequence). V was clipped by 8 bases and J by 0 bases, with 5 bases between them. This CDR3 has 12 amino acids.

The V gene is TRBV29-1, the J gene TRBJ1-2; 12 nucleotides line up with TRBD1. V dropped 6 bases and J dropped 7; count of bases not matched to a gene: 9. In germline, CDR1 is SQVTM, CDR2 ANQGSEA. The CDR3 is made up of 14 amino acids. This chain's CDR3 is CSVASGTGGFGYTF. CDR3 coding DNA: TGCAGCGTGGCCTCCGGGACAGGGGGCTTTGGCTACACCTTC.

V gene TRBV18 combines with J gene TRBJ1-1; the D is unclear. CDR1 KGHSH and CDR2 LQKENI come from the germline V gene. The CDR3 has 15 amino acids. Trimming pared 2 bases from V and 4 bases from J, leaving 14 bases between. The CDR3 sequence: CASSPWEGGFTEAFF. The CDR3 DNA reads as TGTGCCAGCTCACCATGGGAAGGAGGGTTCACTGAAGCTTTCTTT. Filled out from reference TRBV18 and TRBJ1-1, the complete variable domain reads NAGVMQNPRHLVRRRGQEARLRCSPMKGHSHVYWYRQLPEEGLKFMVYLQKENIIDESGMPKERFSAEFPKEGPSILRIQQVVRGDSAAYFCASSPWEGGFTEAFFGQGTRLTVV.

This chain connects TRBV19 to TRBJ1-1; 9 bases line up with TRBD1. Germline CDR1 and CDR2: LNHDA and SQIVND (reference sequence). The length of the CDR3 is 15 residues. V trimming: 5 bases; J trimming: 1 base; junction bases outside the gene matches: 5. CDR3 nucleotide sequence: TGTGCCAGTAGTCTGGGACAGGGCCCGAACACTGAAGCTTTCTTT. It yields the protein CASSLGQGPNTEAFF.

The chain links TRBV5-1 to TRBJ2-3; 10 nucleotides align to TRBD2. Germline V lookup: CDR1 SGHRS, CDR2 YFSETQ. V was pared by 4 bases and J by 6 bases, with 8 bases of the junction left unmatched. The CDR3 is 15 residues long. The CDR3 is CASSVSGGAGDTQYF. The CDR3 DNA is TGCGCCAGCAGCGTAAGCGGGGGGGCCGGGGATACGCAGTATTTT.

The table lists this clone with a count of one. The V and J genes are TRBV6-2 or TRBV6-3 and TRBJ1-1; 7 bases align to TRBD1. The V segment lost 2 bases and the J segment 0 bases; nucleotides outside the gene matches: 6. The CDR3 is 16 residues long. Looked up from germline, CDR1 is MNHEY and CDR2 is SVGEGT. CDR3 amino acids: CASSYTPGQLNTEAFF. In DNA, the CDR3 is TGTGCCAGCAGTTACACCCCGGGACAGCTGAACACTGAAGCTTTCTTT.

As DNA, the CDR3 is TGTGCCAGCAGTGACCGCGGGGGCGGTCAAGATGAGCAGTTCTTC. Amino acid sequence: CASSDRGGGQDEQFF. The chain links TRBV6-4 to TRBJ2-1; a weak D match, TRBD2 (7 bases). With 2 bases removed from V and 8 bases from J, the gap between germline ends came to 16 bases. Germline V gene sequence: CDR1 MRHNA, CDR2 SNTAGT. The CDR3 loop spans 15 amino acids.

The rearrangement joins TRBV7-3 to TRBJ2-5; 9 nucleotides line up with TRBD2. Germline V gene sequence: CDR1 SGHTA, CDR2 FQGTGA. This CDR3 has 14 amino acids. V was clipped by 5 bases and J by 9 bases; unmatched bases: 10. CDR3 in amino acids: CASSPSGASAAQYF. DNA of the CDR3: TGTGCCAGCAGCCCTAGCGGGGCCTCAGCGGCCCAGTACTTC.

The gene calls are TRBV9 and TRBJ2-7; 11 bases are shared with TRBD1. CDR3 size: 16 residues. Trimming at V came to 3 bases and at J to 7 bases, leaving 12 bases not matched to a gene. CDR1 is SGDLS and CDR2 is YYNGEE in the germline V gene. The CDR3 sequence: CASSAHIGQGAEEQYF. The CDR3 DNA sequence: TGTGCCAGCAGCGCCCACATAGGACAGGGGGCAGAGGAGCAGTACTTC.

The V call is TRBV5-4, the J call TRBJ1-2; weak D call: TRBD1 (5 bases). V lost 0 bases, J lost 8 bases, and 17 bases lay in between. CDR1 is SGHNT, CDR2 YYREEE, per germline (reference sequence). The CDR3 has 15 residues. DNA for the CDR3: TGTGCCAGCAGCTTGGAGGTCTTCGGGGGGAGCGGCTACACCTTC. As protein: CASSLEVFGGSGYTF.

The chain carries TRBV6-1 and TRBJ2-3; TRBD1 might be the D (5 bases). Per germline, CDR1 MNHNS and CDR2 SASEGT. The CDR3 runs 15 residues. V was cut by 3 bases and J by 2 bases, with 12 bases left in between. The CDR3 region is CASSDGQELTDTQYF. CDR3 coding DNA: TGTGCCAGCAGTGACGGACAAGAACTCACAGATACGCAGTATTTT.

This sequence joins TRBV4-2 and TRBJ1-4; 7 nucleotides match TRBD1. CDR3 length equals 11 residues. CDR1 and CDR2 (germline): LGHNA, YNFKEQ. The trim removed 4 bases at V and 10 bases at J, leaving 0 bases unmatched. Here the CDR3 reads CASSPGGKLFF. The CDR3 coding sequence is TGTGCCAGCAGCCCAGGGGGAAAACTGTTTTTT.